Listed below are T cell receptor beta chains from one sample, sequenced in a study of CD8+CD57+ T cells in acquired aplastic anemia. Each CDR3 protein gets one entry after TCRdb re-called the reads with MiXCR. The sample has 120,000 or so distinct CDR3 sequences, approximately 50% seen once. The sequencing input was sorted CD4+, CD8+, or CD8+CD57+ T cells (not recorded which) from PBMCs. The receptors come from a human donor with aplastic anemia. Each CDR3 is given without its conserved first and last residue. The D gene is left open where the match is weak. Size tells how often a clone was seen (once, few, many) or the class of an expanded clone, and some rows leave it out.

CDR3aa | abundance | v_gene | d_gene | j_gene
ATIEAAPNQPQH | NA | TRBV28 | NA | TRBJ1-5
SVEGGRGVTGELF | NA | TRBV29-1 | NA | TRBJ2-2
SVARGPSHNEQF | many | TRBV29-1 | NA | TRBJ2-1
AGSITGMNSPLH | NA | TRBV19 | NA | TRBJ1-6
ASSSGEPTQY | NA | TRBV7-9 | NA | TRBJ2-5
ASSEVRRDDEQY | few | TRBV2 | NA | TRBJ2-7
ASRGDRANTEAF | NA | TRBV2 | TRBD1 | TRBJ1-1
ASSGPPYEQY | few | TRBV14 | NA | TRBJ2-7
ASSMDQGDNSPLH | NA | TRBV19 | NA | TRBJ1-6
SVDGGYEQY | many | TRBV29-1 | NA | TRBJ2-7
ASSIVAGPSGANVLT | NA | TRBV19 | TRBD2 | TRBJ2-6
SFAGRGQETQY | NA | TRBV29-1 | TRBD2 | TRBJ2-5
ASSSTGSRYEQY | NA | TRBV5-1 | TRBD1 | TRBJ2-7
ASSDRDRVQH | NA | TRBV2 | NA | TRBJ1-5
ASSLEPTYGYT | NA | TRBV7-2 | NA | TRBJ1-2
ATSKGWNQPQH | many | TRBV24-1 | NA | TRBJ1-5
ASSNDRGETGELF | NA | TRBV6-4 | TRBD1 | TRBJ2-2
SVGGDGDSPLH | NA | TRBV29-1 | NA | TRBJ1-6
ATSGLPGQEAF | few | TRBV24-1 | TRBD1 | TRBJ1-1
ASSHPNGANTGELF | NA | TRBV4-1 | NA | TRBJ2-2
ASSFLPAGVEQY | many | TRBV5-6 | TRBD2 | TRBJ2-7
ASSQGGRGPTDTQY | NA | TRBV4-1 | NA | TRBJ2-3
AISGGRPGANVLT | few | TRBV10-3 | NA | TRBJ2-6
ASSLGHPNGYT | NA | TRBV7-2 | NA | TRBJ1-2
ASSSVGSTDTQY | NA | TRBV4-1 | NA | TRBJ2-3
ASSPLGQGSPNYGYT | many | TRBV13 | NA | TRBJ1-2
ATSRGGENEKLF | NA | TRBV15 | NA | TRBJ1-4
ASSKWWGEAF | NA | TRBV3-1 | NA | TRBJ1-1